Listed below are T cell receptor beta chains from one sample, sequenced in a study of blood T cell repertoires in COVID-19. Profiled with immunoSEQ multiplex PCR; TCRdb holds only in-frame clones, not every one. Here the sample spans 250,000 to 300,000 clones, around 90% being singletons. The sequencing sample was made of PBMCs or T cells enriched from blood (not recorded which). All receptors come from a woman in her 40s who had recovered from COVID-19. The CDR3 runs from the conserved cysteine through the conserved F or W.

V: TRBV4-1; J: TRBJ1-3; CDR3: CASSRGDRVNGNTIYF
V: TRBV29-1; J: TRBJ2-7; CDR3: CSVRGDEQYF
V: TRBV9; J: TRBJ2-1; CDR3: CASSLGAGRSNEQFF
V: TRBV7-3; J: TRBJ2-1; CDR3: CASSLGTGLGVYNEQFF
V: TRBV15; J: TRBJ1-3; CDR3: CATSRANSFRAGNTIYF
V: TRBV11-2; J: TRBJ1-2; CDR3: CASSLGQAYYGYTF
V: TRBV7-9; J: TRBJ1-3; CDR3: CASTPRRYSGNTIYF
V: TRBV6-1; J: TRBJ1-2; CDR3: CASSEGGTGYGYTF
V: TRBV28; J: TRBJ1-2; CDR3: CASSLGLFYGYTF
V: TRBV29-1; J: TRBJ1-1; CDR3: CSVVSRQGAPKEAFF
V: TRBV4-2; J: TRBJ2-5; CDR3: CASSHLGGRGETQYF
V: TRBV5-1; J: TRBJ2-1; CDR3: CASSLVVGEAYNEQFF
V: TRBV18; J: TRBJ1-1; CDR3: CASSPPGQASLNTEAFF
V: TRBV5-1; J: TRBJ2-3; CDR3: CASSVGQGGADTQYF
V: TRBV18; J: TRBJ2-7; CDR3: CASSVQRTGYEQYF
V: TRBV27; J: TRBJ2-1; CDR3: CASSRGGYNEQFF
V: TRBV6-6; J: TRBJ2-7; CDR3: CASSSMYEQYF
V: TRBV4-1; J: TRBJ2-2; CDR3: CASSHKTGVFTGELFF
V: TRBV27; J: TRBJ1-6; CDR3: CASSRVGRPDNSPLHF
V: TRBV11-1; J: TRBJ2-7; CDR3: CASSFSTSGDSDEQYF
V: TRBV30; J: TRBJ2-7; CDR3: CAWSVGSAYEQYF
V: TRBV13; J: TRBJ1-2; CDR3: CASRRTWRGARGYTF
V: TRBV19; J: TRBJ2-1; CDR3: CASSIVAGGPNEQFF
V: TRBV9; J: TRBJ1-2; CDR3: CASSVGGEYGYTF
V: TRBV3-1/TRBV3-2; J: TRBJ2-7; CDR3: CASSQAGTGVYEQYF
V: TRBV27; J: TRBJ2-5; CDR3: CASSHNSHQETQYF
V: TRBV9; J: TRBJ2-2; CDR3: CASSVLAGGSQNTGELFF
V: TRBV6-1; J: TRBJ2-3; CDR3: CASSELGSGGDTQYF
V: TRBV4-3; J: TRBJ1-1; CDR3: CASSQIGAGDTEAFF
V: TRBV10-1; J: TRBJ1-2; CDR3: CASSESQGRDGIYYGYTF
V: TRBV30; J: TRBJ1-5; CDR3: CAWSGRTGVLDNQPQHF
V: TRBV5-6; J: TRBJ1-1; CDR3: CASVRQSLSTEAFF
V: TRBV19; J: TRBJ1-2; CDR3: CASSDRVEDGYTF
V: TRBV5-1; J: TRBJ2-7; CDR3: CASTEPGYEQYF
V: TRBV2; J: TRBJ2-1; CDR3: CASSTGTSGSAYNEQFF
V: TRBV12-3/TRBV12-4; J: TRBJ2-1; CDR3: CASNEQGYEQFF